The sample holds one count of the clone carrying this T cell receptor (beta chain). The antigen is not known. Treatment reported: roughly 19 received Ad26.COV2.S at low or high dose, single or two shots; 5 received placebo; per-sample allocation not given. Specimen acquisition occurred on day 63 following the initial vaccine or placebo injection. The sample comes from a study of Ad26.COV2.S vaccination and SARS-CoV-2 variants. The table came from immunoSEQ multiplex PCR; TCRdb's copy has only in-frame clones and leaves some out. The sample records about 280,000 clones, more than 75% being singletons. Study results and caveats: It is possible that the TCR breadth and depth analyses underestimated the total T cell responses.

The CDR3 runs 13 residues. The germline V gene has CDR1 KGHDR and CDR2 SFDVKD. Losses at the gene ends were 8 bases for V and 3 bases for J; bases not matched to a gene: 5. The genes are TRBV24-1 and TRBJ2-5; TRBD2 agrees at 7 bases. This clonotype was sampled from a person aged 18 to 65 who received the Ad26.COV2.S COVID-19 vaccine or a placebo. Here the sequenced sample was peripheral blood, taken in a trial of Ad26.COV2.S vaccine versus placebo. The CDR3 sequence is CATTRGNEETQYF. For the CDR3, the DNA is TGTGCCACCACGCGGGGGAATGAAGAGACCCAGTACTTC.